This T cell receptor (beta chain) derives from a study of CD8+CD57+ T cells in acquired aplastic anemia. Overall study findings and caveats: A significant difference in CD8+ Simpson's diversity between patients and controls was not found.

About this clonotype itself: As yet, its antigen is unknown.

Trimming removed 1 base from V and 2 bases from J, with 11 bases in between. Per germline, CDR1 DFQATT and CDR2 SNEGSKA (reference sequence). This CDR3 is 14 amino acids long. Genomic DNA, serving as template, underwent TCR beta VDJ and CDR3 profiling. TCRdb passed the reads through MiXCR, listing each CDR3 protein once. The data show 100,000 to 150,000 distinct CDR3 sequences, around 46% seen once. The chain couples TRBV20-1 to TRBJ2-5; D gene ambiguous. This TCR was sampled from a human donor in good health, serving as a control. The sample was sorted CD4+, CD8+, or CD8+CD57+ T cells (not recorded which) from PBMCs. The CDR3 DNA is TGCAGTGCTAGAGTGCCGGGCCAACAAGAGACCCAGTACTTC. It is translated as CSARVPGQQETQYF.